The 24 T cell receptor beta chains given below trace back to one sample, sequenced in a study of blood T cell repertoires in COVID-19. Libraries were prepared by immunoSEQ multiplex PCR; TCRdb keeps only in-frame clonotypes and omits some of them. There are some 150,000 clones in the sample; around 88% occur only once, and approximately 1.4% lies in the top ten. The sample consisted of peripheral blood. These receptor sequences come from an older woman with acute or convalescent COVID-19.

The chain links TRBV27 to TRBJ2-3, with D tentatively TRBD2 (6 bases). The CDR3 spans 12 residues. Germline assignment: CDR1 MNHEY and CDR2 SMNVEV (reference sequence). The V gene lost 3 bases and the J gene lost 11 bases, with 12 bases spanning the gap. CDR3 coding DNA: TGTGCCAGCAGTTTGTCGGGGACTCGGCAGTATTTT. This codes for CASSLSGTRQYF.

The chain is built from TRBV6-5 and TRBJ1-2, with D uncertain. Germline V gene data show CDR1 as MNHEY and CDR2 as SVGAGI. V was pared by 6 bases and J by 4 bases, with 9 bases between. The CDR3 loop spans 12 amino acids. The CDR3 sequence: CASRATVYGYTF. For the CDR3, the DNA is TGTGCCAGCAGGGCGACTGTCTATGGCTACACCTTC.

The chain is built from TRBV5-1 and TRBJ1-6; TRBD1 aligns across 7 bases. CDR1 is SGHRS and CDR2 is YFSETQ in the germline V gene. The CDR3 length is 15 residues. V dropped 0 bases and J dropped 6; count of bases not matched to a gene: 3. The CDR3 DNA is TGCGCCAGCAGCTTGGCGGACAGGCGTAATTCACCCCTCCACTTT. It yields the protein CASSLADRRNSPLHF.

Written as DNA, the CDR3 is TGCGCCAGCAGCTTGGGGGCAGGGGGATCTTACCCTGGGGCCAACGTCCTGACTTTC. It translates to CASSLGAGGSYPGANVLTF. This chain links TRBV5-1 with TRBJ2-6; 7 nucleotides line up with TRBD1. The germline CDR1 and CDR2 sequences are SGHRS and YFSETQ. CDR3 length equals 19 residues. With 0 bases clipped from V and 2 bases from J, the junction kept 11 bases outside the gene matches.

This clone has just one count. The chain links TRBV27 to TRBJ2-5; a weak D match, TRBD1 (6 bases). Germline CDR1 reads MNHEY; CDR2 reads SMNVEV (reference sequence). V lost 8 bases, J lost 1 base, and 38 bases lay in between. The CDR3 length is 22 residues. CDR3 bases: TGTGCCAGCCTGCGGACAGACCTACTACACGGCCCTAAGACCACACCCCAAGAGACCCAGTACTTC. Translating gives CASLRTDLLHGPKTTPQETQYF.

This chain uses TRBV4-2 with TRBJ2-7, with D possibly TRBD2 on 6 matching bases. Germline V gene sequence: CDR1 LGHNA, CDR2 YNFKEQ. V was pared by 0 bases and J by 12 bases, with 18 bases between. The CDR3 runs to 14 residues. The CDR3 DNA reads as TGTGCCAGCAGCCAAGATGGGTCGGGGGAAGTGAGGTACTTC. Translating it yields CASSQDGSGEVRYF.

V is TRBV3-1 (or the pseudogene TRBV3-2) and J is TRBJ2-3; TRBD2 is a possible D gene (5 bases). With 2 bases removed from V and 6 bases from J, the gap between germline ends came to 9 bases. CDR3 size: 13 residues. Germline CDR1 reads LGHDT; CDR2 reads YNNKEL (reference sequence). The DNA for the CDR3 is TGTGCCAGCAGCCAAACTAGTTTGGATACGCAGTATTTT. Its protein is CASSQTSLDTQYF.

The chain employs TRBV7-6 and TRBJ2-5, with D possibly being TRBD1 (5 bases). The CDR3 is 16 amino acids. Trimming shortened V by 1 base and J by 4 bases, and 16 bases separated the two germline ends. CDR1 is SGHVS and CDR2 is FNYEAQ in the germline V gene. CDR3 region: CASSLERWGGIETQYF. DNA of the CDR3: TGTGCCAGCAGCTTAGAACGGTGGGGCGGAATAGAGACCCAGTACTTC. The complete variable domain, with remaining parts taken from reference TRBV7-6 and TRBJ2-5, reads GAGVSQSPRYKVTKRGQDVALRCDPISGHVSLYWYRQALGQGPEFLTYFNYEAQQDKSGLPNDRFSAERPEGSISTLTIQRTEQRDSAMYRCASSLERWGGIETQYFGPGTRLLVL.

CDR3 in amino acids: CAISDATGLANYGYTF. Written as DNA, the CDR3 is TGTGCCATCAGTGACGCTACAGGGTTAGCAAACTATGGCTACACCTTC. The J gene is TRBJ1-2, the V gene TRBV10-3; weak D call: TRBD1 (6 bases). The CDR3 is 16 residues long. The V gene's germline CDR1 is ENHRY and CDR2 SYGVKD. Trimming took off 3 bases at V and 2 bases at J, with 16 bases between the two ends.

V usage is TRBV12-3 or TRBV12-4 and J usage is TRBJ2-2; D unclear. The CDR3 contains 13 residues. With 1 base removed from V and 9 bases from J, the gap between germline ends came to 9 bases. CDR3 coding DNA: TGTGCCAGCAGTTTAGTCTTGTCCCGGGAGCTGTTTTTT. Translated: CASSLVLSRELFF.

The chain employs TRBV28 and TRBJ1-3, with D unclear. The germline V and J ends were trimmed by 5 bases and 4 bases, with 15 bases remaining between them. The CDR3 has 15 residues. Germline V gives CDR1 MDHEN, CDR2 SYDVKM. CDR3 sequence: CASSLPPPRGNTIYF. DNA of the CDR3: TGTGCCAGCAGTCTACCTCCACCGAGGGGAAACACCATATATTTT.

The CDR3 coding sequence is TGTGCCAGCTCGTCTTCCCAGGCAGTCAAAACTGAAGCTTTCTTT. Encoded protein: CASSSSQAVKTEAFF. The chain joins TRBV18 to TRBJ1-1; no firm D call. This CDR3 region has 15 residues. V was clipped by 6 bases and J by 5 bases, with 19 bases between them. Germline lookup yields CDR1 KGHSH and CDR2 LQKENI.

This chain joins TRBV5-6 and TRBJ1-2; unclear D gene. The CDR3 covers 13 residues. V was pared by 1 base and J by 0 bases, with 4 bases between. CDR1 and CDR2 (germline): SGHDT, YYEEEE. CDR3 DNA sequence: TGTGCCAGCAGCTTGCGGTCTAACTATGGCTACACCTTC. Its translation is CASSLRSNYGYTF.

The rearrangement links TRBV7-9 to TRBJ2-1; D is perhaps TRBD2 (6 bases). This CDR3 is 16 amino acids long. V was pared by 2 bases and J by 4 bases, with 15 bases between. CDR1 and CDR2 from the germline V gene are SEHNR and FQNEAQ (reference sequence). The CDR3 is CASSLSAPGDYNEQFF. The CDR3 DNA reads as TGTGCCAGCAGCTTATCAGCGCCGGGGGATTACAATGAGCAGTTCTTC.

This chain connects TRBV19 to TRBJ2-2, with D perhaps TRBD1 (5 bases). The CDR3 is 15 amino acids. Germline lookup yields CDR1 LNHDA and CDR2 SQIVND (reference sequence). V lost 5 bases and J 0 bases, leaving 10 bases between the germline ends. The CDR3 nucleotides read TGTGCCAGTAGTCCGACAGATTCGAACACCGGGGAGCTGTTTTTT. Translating gives CASSPTDSNTGELFF.

The CDR3 here is CASSRGRGAINEQFF. The CDR3 region has the DNA TGTGCCAGCAGCCGCGGGCGGGGGGCGATCAATGAGCAGTTCTTC. The chain combines TRBV11-3 with TRBJ2-1; 8 bases match TRBD2. This CDR3 spans 15 amino acids. Germline CDR1 is SGHNT and CDR2 is YENEEA. V gave up 5 bases and J gave up 6 bases; unmatched junction bases: 9.

The chain employs TRBV5-6 and TRBJ2-5, with TRBD2 matching 8 bases. The germline CDR1 and CDR2 sequences are SGHDT and YYEEEE. With V trimmed by 5 bases and J by 5 bases, 11 bases remained unmatched. The CDR3 loop spans 15 amino acids. In DNA, the CDR3 is TGTGCCAGCAGGCGCGCAAGAGCGGGGGACGAGACCCAGTACTTC. Residues: CASRRARAGDETQYF.

The J gene is TRBJ1-5, the V gene TRBV19; tentatively, D is TRBD1 (5 bases). The CDR3 is 17 amino acids. CDR1 LNHDA and CDR2 SQIVND come from the germline V gene (reference sequence). With 4 bases removed from V and 6 bases from J, the gap between germline ends came to 22 bases. CDR3 in amino acids: CASSRTGTTEGSQPQHF. The CDR3 DNA sequence: TGTGCCAGTAGTAGGACCGGGACTACCGAGGGCAGTCAGCCCCAGCATTTT.

The V gene is TRBV30, the J gene TRBJ1-5; D is uncertain. Germline V lookup: CDR1 GTSNPN, CDR2 SVGIG (reference sequence). The CDR3 has 13 residues. V dropped 1 base and J dropped 9 bases, with 13 bases sitting between them. The CDR3 DNA sequence: TGTGCCTGGAGTGGAGGAGAATTGAGGCCCCAGCATTTT. Translated, it gives CAWSGGELRPQHF.

The CDR3 DNA follows: TGCGCCAGCAGCTGGGGAGAACGCAATGAGCAGTTCTTC. This sequence encodes CASSWGERNEQFF. The chain uses TRBV5-1 and TRBJ2-1; a weak D match, TRBD2 (5 bases). Germline assignment: CDR1 SGHRS and CDR2 YFSETQ. The V gene lost 3 bases and the J gene lost 6 bases, with 10 bases spanning the gap. This CDR3 comprises 13 residues.

V usage is TRBV28 and J usage is TRBJ2-7; TRBD2 matches at 9 bases. This CDR3 spans 18 amino acids. J lost 7 bases, V lost 4 bases, and 20 bases had no gene match. Germline V gene sequence: CDR1 MDHEN, CDR2 SYDVKM. CDR3 protein: CASSSLSRARGGAREQYF. The DNA of the CDR3 is TGTGCCAGCAGTTCCCTCTCGCGGGCACGCGGGGGGGCGAGAGAGCAGTACTTC.

The gene calls are TRBV19 and TRBJ2-1; 8 bases are shared with TRBD2. The CDR3 length is 14 residues. Unmatched junction bases numbered 6, after V lost 7 bases and J lost 4 bases. Looked up from germline, CDR1 is LNHDA and CDR2 is SQIVND (reference sequence). The CDR3 is CASNERGPYNEQFF. In nucleotides, the CDR3 is TGTGCCAGTAACGAGCGGGGGCCGTACAATGAGCAGTTCTTC.

The CDR3 DNA reads as TGTGCCAGCAGTCAGGTACAGCCCCAGCATTTT. This encodes CASSQVQPQHF. The V gene is TRBV6-5, the J gene TRBJ1-5; no firm D call. The CDR3 has 11 residues. The ends were cut back, 5 bases at V and 7 bases at J, with 6 bases in the middle. Germline V gives CDR1 MNHEY, CDR2 SVGAGI.

The chain couples TRBV7-9 to TRBJ2-7, with 11 bases identical to TRBD1. The germline gives CDR1 SEHNR, CDR2 FQNEAQ (reference sequence). V trimming: 2 bases; J trimming: 5 bases; junction bases outside the gene matches: 2. CDR3 length equals 14 residues. The CDR3 coding sequence is TGTGCCAGCAGCTTAACGGGACAGGGGGACGAGCAGTACTTC. It yields the protein CASSLTGQGDEQYF.